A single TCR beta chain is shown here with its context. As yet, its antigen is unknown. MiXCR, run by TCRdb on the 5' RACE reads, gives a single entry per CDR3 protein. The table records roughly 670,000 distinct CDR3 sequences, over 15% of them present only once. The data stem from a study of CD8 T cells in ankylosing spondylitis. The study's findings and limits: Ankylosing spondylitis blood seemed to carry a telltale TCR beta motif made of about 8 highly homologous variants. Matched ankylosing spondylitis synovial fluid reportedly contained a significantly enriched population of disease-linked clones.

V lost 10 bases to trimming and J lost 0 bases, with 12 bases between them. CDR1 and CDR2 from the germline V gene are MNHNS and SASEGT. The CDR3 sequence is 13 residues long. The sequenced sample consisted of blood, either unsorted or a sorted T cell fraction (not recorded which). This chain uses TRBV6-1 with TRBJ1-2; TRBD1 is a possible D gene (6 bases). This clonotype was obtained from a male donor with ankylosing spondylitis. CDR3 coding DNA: TGTGCCACCTCAAGGGGGGCTAACTATGGCTACACCTTC. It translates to CATSRGANYGYTF.